This TCR beta chain comes out of a study of CD4 T cells in relation to SARS-CoV-2 and coronaviruses. Notes on the study in general: Samples before the pandemic and after infection were not matched within any donor.

This clone has a single count. Its target is not known. Using immunoSEQ multiplex PCR, the repertoire was profiled, and TCRdb retains in-frame clones only, with some absent. The table includes around 70,000 clones, around 87% detected once. Germline lookup yields CDR1 SGHRS and CDR2 YFSETQ. The CDR3 loop spans 14 amino acids. Trimming shortened V by 1 base and J by 7 bases, and 12 bases separated the two germline ends. Unexposed donor CD4+ T cells date from about 2010-2018, before the COVID-19 pandemic. The source is a human donor in good health. The specimen was memory CD4+ T cells from PBMCs. The chain couples TRBV5-1 to TRBJ2-1; tentatively, D is TRBD2 (6 bases). CDR3 DNA: TGCGCCAGCAGCTTGTTTAGCGGTAGGAATGAGCAGTTCTTC. It encodes CASSLFSGRNEQFF.